The next 32 T cell receptor beta chains were all read from a single sample in a study of shared clonotypes between healthy human individuals. Generated by immunoSEQ multiplex PCR, the TCRdb table keeps only in-frame clones and is missing some. Of hundreds of thousands of clones listed, less than 85% were seen once; the top ten hold around 1.6%. The sequencing sample was made of memory CD4+ T cells sorted from blood. Subset defined: CD45RA-negative fraction. The receptors come from a woman aged 25 to 39 in good health.

This clone came up a few times. The chain couples TRBV19 to TRBJ2-3, with TRBD2 matching 8 bases. The CDR3 spans 13 residues. The germline V gene has CDR1 LNHDA and CDR2 SQIVND (reference sequence). Trimming cost V 8 bases and J 3 bases; bases outside gene matches: 4. CDR3: CASQAGVTDTQYF. In DNA form, the CDR3 reads TGTGCCAGTCAAGCGGGAGTAACAGATACGCAGTATTTT. The full variable domain, with the rest looked up from reference TRBV19 and TRBJ2-3, is DGGITQSPKYLFRKEGQNVTLSCEQNLNHDAMYWYRQDPGQGLRLIYYSQIVNDFQKGDIAEGYSVSREKKESFPLTVTSAQKNPTAFYLCASQAGVTDTQYFGPGTRLTVL.

This chain uses TRBV11-2 with TRBJ2-3; 8 bases agree with TRBD2. This CDR3 comprises 16 residues. Germline CDR1 and CDR2: SGHAT and FQNNGV. V dropped 0 bases and J dropped 4; count of bases not matched to a gene: 6. CDR3 DNA sequence: TGTGCCAGCAGCTTAGAGTTAGCGGGATTCCCAGATACGCAGTATTTT. Protein product: CASSLELAGFPDTQYF.

V usage is TRBV19 and J usage is TRBJ2-2, with 9 nucleotides matching TRBD1. V shed 7 bases, J shed 5 bases, and the junction held 8 bases outside the gene matches. CDR1 LNHDA and CDR2 SQIVND come from the germline V gene (reference sequence). There are 15 residues in the CDR3. Here the CDR3 DNA reads TGTGCCAGTACCAGTCCGGGGACAGGGACCGGGGAGCTGTTTTTT. Amino acid sequence: CASTSPGTGTGELFF. Full variable domain (outside the CDR3, taken from reference TRBV19 and TRBJ2-2): DGGITQSPKYLFRKEGQNVTLSCEQNLNHDAMYWYRQDPGQGLRLIYYSQIVNDFQKGDIAEGYSVSREKKESFPLTVTSAQKNPTAFYLCASTSPGTGTGELFFGEGSRLTVL.

Note on this clone: This sample also contains other DNA sequences that code for the same CDR3. The chain joins TRBV19 to TRBJ1-5; 11 nucleotides align to TRBD1. Trimming removed 5 bases from V and 7 bases from J; junction bases left unmatched: 4. Germline CDR1 reads LNHDA; CDR2 reads SQIVND (reference sequence). This CDR3 contains 14 residues. In DNA, the CDR3 is TGTGCCAGTAGTCCGGGACAGGGGGGACAGCCCCAGCATTTT. Translated: CASSPGQGGQPQHF.

The gene calls are TRBV6-4 and TRBJ1-1; TRBD1 might be the D (6 bases). From germline, CDR1 is MRHNA and CDR2 SNTAGT. Deletions cut 0 bases from V and 1 base from J, with 18 bases between. This CDR3 spans 18 amino acids. DNA of the CDR3: TGTGCCAGCAGTGACTCTGGGGGGCTAAGGGTTTCGAACACTGAAGCTTTCTTT. This codes for CASSDSGGLRVSNTEAFF.

V gene TRBV10-3 combines with J gene TRBJ2-7; D is perhaps TRBD2 (5 bases). The CDR3 is 17 amino acids. CDR1 is ENHRY, CDR2 SYGVKD, per germline. The V end lost 3 bases, the J end lost 2 bases, and 20 bases lay between the germline ends. The CDR3 loop is CAISDSSSGRVTYEQYF. DNA of the CDR3: TGTGCCATCAGTGACAGCTCCTCGGGAAGGGTAACCTACGAGCAGTACTTC.

The chain uses TRBV7-9 and TRBJ1-1, with TRBD1 identical over 9 bases. The J segment lost 4 bases and the V segment lost 1 base, leaving 1 base of the junction unmatched. In germline, CDR1 is SEHNR, CDR2 FQNEAQ (reference sequence). The CDR3 contains 14 residues. The CDR3 bases are TGTGCCAGCAGCTTAGGGACAGGGGCCACTGAAGCTTTCTTT. This codes for CASSLGTGATEAFF.

CDR3 in DNA: TGCGCCAGCAGCCCAAACGGGGCTTGGGAACAAGAGACCCAGTACTTC. Translated: CASSPNGAWEQETQYF. The chain carries TRBV5-1 and TRBJ2-5, with D perhaps matching TRBD1 or TRBD2 (5 bases each). The germline gives CDR1 SGHRS, CDR2 YFSETQ. V dropped 4 bases and J dropped 2 bases, with 18 bases sitting between them. The CDR3 totals 16 residues.

This chain joins TRBV6-1 and TRBJ1-1; no firm D call. Trimming removed 3 bases at V and 0 bases at J, with 8 bases between. The germline CDR1 and CDR2 sequences are MNHNS and SASEGT. CDR3 size: 14 residues. The CDR3 here is CASSEMAMNTEAFF. CDR3 DNA sequence: TGTGCCAGCAGTGAGATGGCGATGAACACTGAAGCTTTCTTT.

The chain carries TRBV9 and TRBJ2-5, with D unclear. V was clipped by 4 bases and J by 3 bases, with 13 bases between them. Looked up from germline, CDR1 is SGDLS and CDR2 is YYNGEE. The CDR3 extends over 14 amino acids. CDR3: CASSPSMREETQYF. In DNA, the CDR3 is TGTGCCAGCAGCCCATCCATGAGAGAAGAGACCCAGTACTTC.

To note about this clone: Other DNA sequences of this sample code for an identical CDR3. Here the CDR3 DNA reads TGCGCCAGCAGCACGGACTCCTCTTCCTACAATGAGCAGTTCTTC. Its protein product is CASSTDSSSYNEQFF. The chain recombines TRBV5-1 with TRBJ2-1; D perhaps matches TRBD2 (5 bases). V gave up 4 bases and J gave up 1 base, with 12 bases separating them. The germline CDR1 and CDR2 sequences are SGHRS and YFSETQ. This CDR3 spans 15 amino acids.

The J gene is TRBJ1-3, the V gene TRBV4-1; 12 bases are shared with TRBD1. Trimming at V came to 3 bases and at J to 2 bases, leaving 8 bases not matched to a gene. CDR3 length: 18 amino acids. Germline assignment: CDR1 MGHRA and CDR2 YSYEKL. The CDR3 nucleotides are TGCGCCAGCAGCCAGAGGGGGACAGGGGGCTCCACTGGAAACACCATATATTTT. Translating gives CASSQRGTGGSTGNTIYF.

Here the CDR3 DNA reads TGTGCCAGCAGCCAGACCATGGGACTCCTTAATGAGCAGTTCTTC. This gives the protein CASSQTMGLLNEQFF. The V and J genes are TRBV11-2 and TRBJ2-1, with D perhaps matching TRBD2 (6 bases). Germline lookup yields CDR1 SGHAT and CDR2 FQNNGV. V lost 5 bases to trimming and J lost 7 bases, with 18 bases between them. The CDR3 has 15 residues. Combining the CDR3 with reference TRBV11-2 and TRBJ2-1 gives the whole variable domain EAGVAQSPRYKIIEKRQSVAFWCNPISGHATLYWYQQILGQGPKLLIQFQNNGVVDDSQLPKDRFSAERLKGVDSTLKIQPAKLEDSAVYLCASSQTMGLLNEQFFGPGTRLTVL.

V gene TRBV19 combines with J gene TRBJ2-1; 16 positions match TRBD2. This CDR3 region has 19 residues. Germline V lookup: CDR1 LNHDA, CDR2 SQIVND (reference sequence). Losses at the gene ends were 9 bases for V and 8 bases for J; bases not matched to a gene: 19. The CDR3 here is CASKNRGLAGGPGVDEQFF. The DNA for the CDR3 is TGTGCCAGCAAGAACCGGGGACTAGCGGGAGGGCCGGGGGTGGATGAGCAGTTCTTC.

This clone was seen more than once but under ten times. V usage is TRBV7-8 and J usage is TRBJ2-4; 10 bases align to TRBD2. V lost 5 bases, J lost 3 bases, and 10 bases stayed unmatched. The germline V gene has CDR1 SGHVS and CDR2 FQNEAQ. The CDR3 sequence is 17 residues long. This chain's CDR3 is CASSRDTGLANKNIQYF. CDR3 nucleotide sequence: TGTGCCAGCAGCCGAGACACGGGACTAGCGAACAAAAACATTCAGTACTTC.

J is TRBJ2-7 and V is TRBV5-8, with a weak D call TRBD1 (7 bases). The CDR3 is 15 amino acids. Per the germline V gene, CDR1 is SGHTS and CDR2 is YDEGEE. The V end was cut by 4 bases, the J end by 3 bases, with 17 bases between. The CDR3 region is CASSNGGGYLYEQYF. The CDR3 DNA is TGTGCCAGCAGCAACGGAGGGGGCTACCTCTACGAGCAGTACTTC.

J is TRBJ2-1 and V is TRBV11-2; 7 positions match TRBD2. CDR1 and CDR2 from the germline V gene are SGHAT and FQNNGV. V was clipped by 5 bases and J by 4 bases; unmatched bases: 8. This CDR3 has 15 residues. The CDR3 spells CASSLQSSGYNEQFF. CDR3 DNA: TGTGCCAGCAGCCTCCAATCTAGCGGATACAATGAGCAGTTCTTC.

The rearrangement links TRBV7-9 to TRBJ2-1, with D tentatively TRBD2 (6 bases). Germline lookup yields CDR1 SEHNR and CDR2 FQNEAQ (reference sequence). The CDR3 sequence is 16 residues long. V was trimmed by 2 bases and J by 4 bases, leaving 15 bases between them. CDR3 DNA sequence: TGTGCCAGCAGCTTACGGTCGGGGGACCCTTACAATGAGCAGTTCTTC. Translation: CASSLRSGDPYNEQFF.

This chain connects TRBV29-1 to TRBJ2-1; D remains ambiguous. V gave up 2 bases and J gave up 5 bases, with 13 bases separating them. CDR3 length: 14 amino acids. Germline V gene data show CDR1 as SQVTM and CDR2 as ANQGSEA. DNA for the CDR3: TGCAGCGTTGAATTGGGCGGACCGAACAATGAGCAGTTCTTC. Protein product: CSVELGGPNNEQFF.

Comment on this clone: This likely stems from a read error, as it lies one base from a far larger clone. This sample includes further DNA sequences coding for the same CDR3. The rearrangement joins TRBV19 to TRBJ2-6; tentatively, D is TRBD1 or TRBD2 (5 bases each). The CDR3 sequence is 17 residues long. CDR1 is LNHDA and CDR2 is SQIVND in the germline V gene (reference sequence). The CDR3 loop is CASSIRGDSSGANVLTF. DNA for the CDR3: TGTGCCAGTAGTATAAGGGGAGATAGCTCTGGGGCCAACGTCCTGACTTTT.

As regards this clone: Other DNA sequences in the sample encode the same CDR3. V usage is TRBV2 and J usage is TRBJ2-6; the D is unclear. V dropped 2 bases and J dropped 1 base, with 3 bases sitting between them. Germline V gene data show CDR1 as SNHLY and CDR2 as FYNNEI. CDR3 length: 14 amino acids. The CDR3 protein is CASSERSGANVLTF. The CDR3 bases are TGTGCCAGCAGTGAACGATCTGGGGCCAACGTCCTGACTTTC. The full variable domain, its missing parts supplied by reference TRBV2 and TRBJ2-6, is EPEVTQTPSHQVTQMGQEVILRCVPISNHLYFYWYRQILGQKVEFLVSFYNNEISEKSEIFDDQFSVERPDGSNFTLKIRSTKLEDSAMYFCASSERSGANVLTFGAGSRLTVL.

This clone was recorded a few times. This CDR3 is CASNNQGAQTEAFF. DNA of the CDR3: TGTGCCAGTAACAATCAGGGGGCGCAGACTGAAGCTTTCTTT. The rearrangement uses TRBV19 and TRBJ1-1; 8 nucleotides line up with TRBD1. J lost 5 bases, V lost 7 bases, and 9 bases had no gene match. The germline CDR1 and CDR2 sequences are LNHDA and SQIVND (reference sequence). The CDR3 runs 14 residues.

About this clone: This CDR3 is also generated by other DNA sequences in the sample. This chain links TRBV11-2 with TRBJ2-1, with TRBD2 matching over 8 bases. The germline gives CDR1 SGHAT, CDR2 FQNNGV. J was trimmed by 4 bases and V by 1 base; bases with no gene match: 6. This CDR3 region has 16 residues. The CDR3 sequence: CASSLGGLAVYNEQFF. CDR3 sequence (DNA): TGTGCCAGCAGCTTAGGTGGACTAGCTGTATACAATGAGCAGTTCTTC.

The chain is built from TRBV27 and TRBJ2-1; maybe TRBD2 (6 bases). CDR3 length: 16 residues. Germline lookup yields CDR1 MNHEY and CDR2 SMNVEV (reference sequence). Trimming took 2 bases from V and 2 from J, leaving 13 bases between them. CDR3 sequence (DNA): TGTGCCAGCAGTTTACTTCCCGGGAGCCCCTACAATGAGCAGTTCTTC. Its protein is CASSLLPGSPYNEQFF.

This rearrangement joins TRBV6-5 to TRBJ2-7, with 8 bases that match TRBD1. This CDR3 contains 15 residues. Germline assignment: CDR1 MNHEY and CDR2 SVGAGI. Unmatched junction bases numbered 7, after V lost 2 bases and J lost 4 bases. The CDR3 sequence is CASSYGGQGQYEQYF. The DNA for the CDR3 is TGTGCCAGCAGTTACGGTGGACAGGGTCAATACGAGCAGTACTTC.

V is TRBV5-4 and J is TRBJ1-2; no clear D gene. Germline CDR1 reads SGHNT; CDR2 reads YYREEE (reference sequence). The CDR3 loop spans 13 amino acids. The V end lost 0 bases, the J end lost 8 bases, and 11 bases lay between the germline ends. The CDR3 coding sequence is TGTGCCAGCAGCTTGGAGGACCTCCGGGGCTACACCTTC. It yields the protein CASSLEDLRGYTF.

The chain has TRBV5-1 and TRBJ1-1; the match to TRBD1 covers 10 bases. Germline V lookup: CDR1 SGHRS, CDR2 YFSETQ. This CDR3 has 15 residues. V dropped 4 bases and J dropped 4; count of bases not matched to a gene: 7. The CDR3 loop reads CASSTRQGAATEAFF. The CDR3 DNA reads TGCGCCAGCAGCACACGACAGGGGGCGGCCACTGAAGCTTTCTTT.

V and J are TRBV19 and TRBJ1-5; D is perhaps TRBD1 (6 bases). Trimming took 7 bases from V and 1 from J, leaving 20 bases between them. CDR1 is LNHDA, CDR2 SQIVND, per germline (reference sequence). The length of the CDR3 is 17 residues. CDR3 residues: CASTDPRGGQSNQPQHF. The CDR3 nucleotides are TGTGCCAGTACCGACCCCCGGGGGGGGCAGAGCAATCAGCCCCAGCATTTT.

The genes are TRBV5-1 and TRBJ2-7, with 12 bases lining up with TRBD2. The J segment lost 0 bases and the V segment lost 5 bases, leaving 6 bases of the junction unmatched. Germline CDR1 and CDR2: SGHRS and YFSETQ. This CDR3 is 16 amino acids long. The CDR3 sequence: CASRPGLAGSSYEQYF. The DNA for the CDR3 is TGCGCCAGCAGACCGGGACTAGCGGGCAGCTCCTACGAGCAGTACTTC.

This chain links TRBV27 with TRBJ2-7; D possibly corresponds to TRBD2 (6 bases). Germline V lookup: CDR1 MNHEY, CDR2 SMNVEV (reference sequence). V lost 4 bases, J lost 1 base, and 14 bases lay in between. This CDR3 region has 15 residues. For the CDR3, the DNA is TGTGCCAGCAGTTCCTGGGACGGGGGATCCTACGAGCAGTACTTC. As protein: CASSSWDGGSYEQYF.

The chain has TRBV28 and TRBJ2-7; unclear D gene. The germline gives CDR1 MDHEN, CDR2 SYDVKM. Trimming stripped 5 bases from V and 3 bases from J, with 5 bases between. CDR3 length equals 11 residues. The DNA of the CDR3 is TGTGCCAGCAGTACCCACTACGAGCAGTACTTC. This gives the protein CASSTHYEQYF. Based on the CDR3 plus reference TRBV28 and TRBJ2-7, the full variable domain is DVKVTQSSRYLVKRTGEKVFLECVQDMDHENMFWYRQDPGLGLRLIYFSYDVKMKEKGDIPEGYSVSREKKERFSLILESASTNQTSMYLCASSTHYEQYFGPGTRLTVT.

This clone was found once. CDR3 in DNA: TGTGCCTGGAGTGTTCCAACAGGGCTGGAGCAGTACTTC. Translation gives CAWSVPTGLEQYF. The rearrangement uses TRBV30 and TRBJ2-7, with D possibly matching TRBD1 (6 bases). The CDR3 is made up of 13 amino acids. The V gene's germline CDR1 is GTSNPN and CDR2 SVGIG (reference sequence). V was pared by 0 bases and J by 7 bases, with 13 bases between.